A single sample gave rise to the 32 T cell receptor beta chains below, sequenced in a study of cytomegalovirus exposure and HLA in healthy donors. With 60 Vbeta and 13 Jbeta primers, the PCR was carried out. Clones were sequenced by immunoSEQ multiplex PCR, and TCRdb holds only the in-frame ones, with some missing. The sample table sets out 150,000 or so clones. Source material: PBMCs. Source of these receptors: an older woman in good health and CMV-seronegative.

The chain recombines TRBV7-2 with TRBJ1-1; 11 bases match TRBD1. CDR3 length: 14 amino acids. Germline assignment: CDR1 SGHTA and CDR2 FQGNSA. The J segment lost 10 bases and the V segment lost 5 bases, leaving 9 bases of the junction unmatched. The CDR3 region is CASSHGQGAAVAFF. CDR3 nucleotides: TGTGCCAGCAGCCACGGACAGGGGGCGGCCGTAGCTTTCTTT.

The CDR3 DNA sequence: TGTGCCAGCAGCCCGGACAGGGTGTATGGCTACACCTTC. This codes for CASSPDRVYGYTF. The chain carries TRBV27 and TRBJ1-2, with 8 bases that match TRBD1. Trimming cost V 6 bases and J 5 bases; bases outside gene matches: 5. The length of the CDR3 is 13 residues. Germline values: CDR1 MNHEY, CDR2 SMNVEV (reference sequence).

This chain connects TRBV9 to TRBJ2-3; D is possibly TRBD2 (5 bases). The CDR3 covers 17 residues. The ends were cut back, 4 bases at V and 4 bases at J, with 22 bases in the middle. Germline V gene lookup returns CDR1 SGDLS and CDR2 YYNGEE. CDR3 amino acids: CASSPRGGRTPADTQYF. The CDR3 nucleotides read TGTGCCAGCAGCCCAAGAGGAGGCAGGACTCCTGCAGATACGCAGTATTTT.

The V gene is TRBV6-5, the J gene TRBJ1-1; a weak D match, TRBD1 (5 bases). The CDR3 covers 14 residues. Germline lookup yields CDR1 MNHEY and CDR2 SVGAGI. Between the trimmed V and J ends, which lost 3 bases and 0 bases, there was a span of 8 bases. Written as DNA, the CDR3 is TGTGCCAGCAGTTATGGGGCCATGAACACTGAAGCTTTCTTT. Its protein is CASSYGAMNTEAFF.

The CDR3 region has the DNA TGCGCCAGCAGCACCGTAGGCGGGGGGGGATATACGCAGTATTTT. Translated, it gives CASSTVGGGGYTQYF. The genes are TRBV5-1 and TRBJ2-3; TRBD2 aligns across 9 bases. Unmatched junction bases numbered 10, after V lost 4 bases and J lost 7 bases. The CDR3 runs 15 residues. The V gene's germline CDR1 is SGHRS and CDR2 YFSETQ.

The chain couples TRBV9 to TRBJ1-1, with a tentative D call TRBD1 (6 bases). Germline CDR1 is SGDLS and CDR2 is YYNGEE. V was clipped by 3 bases and J by 8 bases, with 14 bases between them. CDR3 length: 13 amino acids. This CDR3 reads CASSARTVSEAFF. In nucleotides, the CDR3 is TGTGCCAGCAGCGCCCGGACAGTGAGCGAAGCTTTCTTT. The full variable domain, in which reference TRBV9 and TRBJ1-1 provide the parts outside the CDR3, is DSGVTQTPKHLITATGQRVTLRCSPRSGDLSVYWYQQSLDQGLQFLIQYYNGEERAKGNILERFSAQQFPDLHSELNLSSLELGDSALYFCASSARTVSEAFFGQGTRLTVV.

The chain combines TRBV7-9 with TRBJ2-7; TRBD2 agrees at 13 bases. Germline trimming cut 5 bases from V and 5 bases from J; bases unmatched to any gene: 3. The V gene's germline CDR1 is SEHNR and CDR2 FQNEAQ (reference sequence). There are 14 residues in the CDR3. CDR3 sequence reads: CASSTGTSGNEQYF. The CDR3 bases are TGTGCCAGCAGCACCGGGACTAGCGGGAACGAGCAGTACTTC.

This sequence joins TRBV7-2 and TRBJ2-7, with a possible D match to TRBD1 (6 bases). Trimming pared 1 base from V and 2 bases from J, leaving 12 bases between. Germline V lookup: CDR1 SGHTA, CDR2 FQGNSA. The CDR3 is 15 amino acids. The CDR3 sequence: CASSLEQGPTYEQYF. CDR3 nucleotide sequence: TGTGCCAGCAGCTTAGAACAGGGACCCACCTACGAGCAGTACTTC.

The chain links TRBV19 to TRBJ2-1; D is possibly TRBD2 (7 bases). Trimming left V 4 bases short and J 2 bases short, with 12 bases between. The CDR3 totals 15 residues. Germline CDR1 LNHDA, CDR2 SQIVND (reference sequence). CDR3 sequence (DNA): TGTGCCAGTAGTAGGCGAGGGGGGGCCTACAATGAGCAGTTCTTC. Translation gives CASSRRGGAYNEQFF. The full variable domain, its missing parts supplied by reference TRBV19 and TRBJ2-1, is DGGITQSPKYLFRKEGQNVTLSCEQNLNHDAMYWYRQDPGQGLRLIYYSQIVNDFQKGDIAEGYSVSREKKESFPLTVTSAQKNPTAFYLCASSRRGGAYNEQFFGPGTRLTVL.

The CDR3 is CASSLRTGDYGYTF. CDR3 DNA sequence: TGTGCCAGCAGCCTTAGGACAGGGGACTATGGCTACACCTTC. The chain is built from TRBV7-2 and TRBJ1-2; 9 positions match TRBD1. This CDR3 has 14 amino acids. Germline V gene data show CDR1 as SGHTA and CDR2 as FQGNSA. The junction had 4 bases not matched to a gene; V was cut back by 5 bases and J by 3 bases.

The chain recombines TRBV18 with TRBJ2-1; 12 nucleotides match TRBD2. The junction had 5 bases not matched to a gene; V was cut back by 1 base and J by 4 bases. Germline V gives CDR1 KGHSH, CDR2 LQKENI. The CDR3 runs 17 residues. The CDR3 protein is CASSPLETSGGYNEQFF. In DNA, the CDR3 is TGTGCCAGCTCACCACTGGAGACTAGCGGGGGATACAATGAGCAGTTCTTC.

The genes are TRBV27 and TRBJ2-6; perhaps TRBD2 as D (5 bases). Trimming stripped 4 bases from V and 1 base from J, with 11 bases between. The germline CDR1 and CDR2 sequences are MNHEY and SMNVEV (reference sequence). This CDR3 has 16 residues. CDR3 nucleotides: TGTGCCAGCAGTTCCGGTCCGGGGTCTGGGGCCAACGTCCTGACTTTC. This translates into CASSSGPGSGANVLTF.

CDR3: CASSWGLAENTGELFF. CDR3 nucleotides: TGCGCCAGCAGCTGGGGACTAGCGGAAAACACCGGGGAGCTGTTTTTT. The V call is TRBV5-1, the J call TRBJ2-2; the match to TRBD2 covers 11 bases. Germline V gene sequence: CDR1 SGHRS, CDR2 YFSETQ. This CDR3 comprises 16 residues. The J segment lost 2 bases and the V segment lost 3 bases, leaving 3 bases of the junction unmatched.

V is TRBV9 and J is TRBJ2-1, with 9 positions matching TRBD2. The CDR3 covers 17 residues. CDR1 and CDR2 from the germline V gene are SGDLS and YYNGEE. Germline trimming cut 2 bases from V and 5 bases from J; bases unmatched to any gene: 11. The CDR3 nucleotides are TGTGCCAGCAGCGTTCCAGCGGGAGGAGGGGGGGACAATGAGCAGTTCTTC. Protein sequence: CASSVPAGGGGDNEQFF.

This chain connects TRBV5-1 to TRBJ2-1, with TRBD2 matching over 7 bases. CDR1 SGHRS and CDR2 YFSETQ come from the germline V gene. Germline trimming cut 0 bases from V and 3 bases from J; bases unmatched to any gene: 6. The CDR3 is 16 amino acids. This CDR3 reads CASSLDSGTNYNEQFF. CDR3 coding DNA: TGCGCCAGCAGCTTGGACTCAGGGACTAACTACAATGAGCAGTTCTTC.

The V gene is TRBV4-1, the J gene TRBJ1-2; D is perhaps TRBD1 (6 bases). With 3 bases removed from V and 7 bases from J, the gap between germline ends came to 15 bases. From germline, CDR1 is MGHRA and CDR2 YSYEKL. This CDR3 contains 14 residues. The CDR3 nucleotides read TGCGCCAGCAGCCAGGGGTACAGGGTCTTTGGCTACACCTTC. It translates to CASSQGYRVFGYTF.

The chain is built from TRBV29-1 and TRBJ2-5; D is perhaps TRBD1 (6 bases). The J call is in doubt because the DNA end fits TRBJ2-7 better. This CDR3 is 12 amino acids long. Per the germline V gene, CDR1 is SQVTM and CDR2 is ANQGSEA. The CDR3: CSVRDIQPEQYF. The CDR3 DNA is TGCAGCGTCCGGGACATCCAGCCCGAGCAGTACTTC.

Note on this clone: Other DNA sequences from this sample encode an identical CDR3 as well. The V call is TRBV5-1, the J call TRBJ1-5; D perhaps matches TRBD1 (6 bases). Trimming stripped 0 bases from V and 2 bases from J, with 6 bases between. Germline V gene lookup returns CDR1 SGHRS and CDR2 YFSETQ. This CDR3 contains 14 residues. The CDR3 is CASSLEGGNQPQHF. For the CDR3, the DNA is TGCGCCAGCAGCTTGGAGGGGGGCAATCAGCCCCAGCATTTT.

J is TRBJ2-4 and V is TRBV5-4; 9 nucleotides align to TRBD2. After removal of 2 bases from V and 8 bases from J, the junction contained 5 bases not matched to a gene. CDR3 length: 14 residues. Germline CDR1 and CDR2: SGHNT and YYREEE (reference sequence). The CDR3 coding sequence is TGTGCCAGCAGCTTTAGCGGGAGAGAGGACATTCAGTACTTC. It codes for CASSFSGREDIQYF. Variable domain in full (rest from reference TRBV5-4 and TRBJ2-4): ETGVTQSPTHLIKTRGQQVTLRCSSQSGHNTVSWYQQALGQGPQFIFQYYREEENGRGNFPPRFSGLQFPNYSSELNVNALELDDSALYLCASSFSGREDIQYFGAGTRLSVL.

V and J are TRBV4-3 and TRBJ2-7; possibly TRBD1 for D (6 bases). The CDR3 runs to 16 residues. Per the germline V gene, CDR1 is LGHNA and CDR2 is YSLEER. V was pared by 0 bases and J by 7 bases, with 19 bases between. The CDR3 loop is CASSQDTAGALGEQYF. The CDR3 nucleotides read TGCGCCAGCAGCCAAGATACGGCAGGGGCTCTAGGAGAGCAGTACTTC.

V is TRBV2 and J is TRBJ1-1, with unresolved D. Germline CDR1 SNHLY, CDR2 FYNNEI. The CDR3 sequence is 13 residues long. Trimming removed 3 bases from V and 3 bases from J, with 8 bases in between. The CDR3, as DNA: TGTGCCAGCAGTGACGGTAGCGACACTGAAGCTTTCTTT. It yields the protein CASSDGSDTEAFF.

This sequence joins TRBV27 and TRBJ1-1, with D possibly being TRBD1 (6 bases). Germline CDR1 is MNHEY and CDR2 is SMNVEV (reference sequence). Trimming shortened V by 1 base and J by 6 bases, and 15 bases separated the two germline ends. The CDR3 sequence is 15 residues long. CDR3 loop: CASSLLGASSAEAFF. The CDR3 nucleotides are TGTGCCAGCAGTTTATTGGGGGCTTCGAGCGCTGAAGCTTTCTTT.

V is TRBV30 and J is TRBJ1-2; D is ambiguous. The CDR3 spans 14 residues. Germline loops: CDR1 GTSNPN, CDR2 SVGIG (reference sequence). Trimming removed 0 bases from V and 4 bases from J, with 12 bases in between. As DNA, the CDR3 is TGTGCCTGGAGTGTTGGAGGGTTGGGCTATGGCTACACCTTC. As protein: CAWSVGGLGYGYTF.

The gene calls are TRBV7-3 and TRBJ2-1; D perhaps matches TRBD1 (5 bases). The CDR3 length is 12 residues. Germline CDR1 SGHTA, CDR2 FQGTGA. Between the trimmed V and J ends, which lost 3 bases and 7 bases, there was a span of 7 bases. CDR3 DNA sequence: TGTGCCAGCAGCTTCTCAGGGAATGAGCAGTTCTTC. Protein sequence: CASSFSGNEQFF.

The rearrangement links TRBV5-1 to TRBJ2-7; TRBD1 aligns across 8 bases. Germline CDR1 reads SGHRS; CDR2 reads YFSETQ. This CDR3 spans 14 amino acids. V lost 7 bases and J lost 0; bases outside the gene matches: 6. The CDR3 bases are TGCGCCAGCGGACAGGGCCTCGTCTCCTACGAGCAGTACTTC. Its protein is CASGQGLVSYEQYF.

V gene TRBV25-1 combines with J gene TRBJ2-1; D not resolved. Trimming stripped 6 bases from V and 4 bases from J, with 4 bases between. Germline values: CDR1 MGHDK, CDR2 SYGVNS. The CDR3 is 11 amino acids. The CDR3 coding sequence is TGTGCCAGCAGCCAGTACAATGAGCAGTTCTTC. It encodes CASSQYNEQFF.

V gene TRBV7-2 combines with J gene TRBJ2-7; 16 bases align to TRBD2. After removal of 0 bases from V and 5 bases from J, the junction contained 7 bases not matched to a gene. Germline V lookup: CDR1 SGHTA, CDR2 FQGNSA. CDR3 length: 18 residues. The chain's CDR3 is CASSLAGLAGGSRDEQYF. CDR3 in DNA: TGTGCCAGCAGCTTAGCGGGACTAGCGGGAGGGTCTCGGGACGAGCAGTACTTC.

The chain uses TRBV10-3 and TRBJ1-2; possible D gene TRBD1, 6 bases. The CDR3 length is 13 residues. The germline CDR1 and CDR2 sequences are ENHRY and SYGVKD. V was trimmed by 5 bases and J by 3 bases, leaving 10 bases between them. CDR3 in amino acids: CAISPRTDYGYTF. The CDR3 DNA sequence: TGTGCCATCAGTCCAAGGACAGACTATGGCTACACCTTC.

The CDR3 DNA sequence: TGCAGCGCCACAGGGGTGGTGGAGACCCAGTACTTC. It codes for CSATGVVETQYF. V is TRBV29-1 and J is TRBJ2-5, with 7 nucleotides matching TRBD1. This CDR3 spans 12 amino acids. Trimming at V came to 7 bases and at J to 5 bases, leaving 7 bases not matched to a gene. Germline V gene sequence: CDR1 SQVTM, CDR2 ANQGSEA.

Here the CDR3 DNA reads TGTGCCAGCAGCTTAACCCCGGGACAGCCTAGATCTGACACCGGGGAGCTGTTTTTT. Translated, it gives CASSLTPGQPRSDTGELFF. The chain joins TRBV7-3 to TRBJ2-2; 7 nucleotides agree with TRBD1. Germline trimming cut 0 bases from V and 3 bases from J; bases unmatched to any gene: 13. Germline V gene lookup returns CDR1 SGHTA and CDR2 FQGTGA. This CDR3 region has 19 residues.

V gene TRBV27 combines with J gene TRBJ2-1, with D perhaps TRBD2 (7 bases). Germline CDR1 is MNHEY and CDR2 is SMNVEV (reference sequence). The germline V and J ends were trimmed by 2 bases and 5 bases, with 13 bases remaining between them. The CDR3 has 15 residues. Here the CDR3 reads CASSLRGGRNNEQFF. The DNA of the CDR3 is TGTGCCAGCAGTTTACGCGGGGGCCGTAACAATGAGCAGTTCTTC.

V is TRBV7-2 and J is TRBJ1-3, with 8 bases fitting TRBD1. The CDR3 consists of 15 residues. The germline V gene has CDR1 SGHTA and CDR2 FQGNSA. The trim removed 1 base at V and 3 bases at J, leaving 2 bases unmatched. The CDR3 nucleotides are TGTGCCAGCAGCTTAGGGACAGGGCTTGGAAACACCATATATTTT. It encodes CASSLGTGLGNTIYF.